This TCR beta chain was identified during a study of T cells in Graves' hyperthyroidism and ophthalmopathy. What was amplified from RNA transcripts were TCR beta CDR3 regions. The HTBI primer set drove a first-round RT-PCR of the TCR CDR3. TCRdb re-analysed the multiplex PCR reads in MiXCR, keeping a single row per CDR3 protein. The top ten hold less than 85% of the sample, which has around 400,000 distinct CDR3 sequences, around a quarter seen once. CDR1 SGHAT and CDR2 FQNNGV come from the germline V gene. J lost 2 bases, V lost 4 bases, and 8 bases had no gene match. This CDR3 spans 18 amino acids. This clonotype occurred many times.

Sample: blood. The V and J genes are TRBV11-2 and TRBJ2-3, with TRBD2 matching 14 bases. This TCR derives from a man aged 45-65 years with Graves' hyperthyroidism. CDR3 coding DNA: TGTGCCAGCAGCTCCGCTGGGACTAGCGGGAGTCTCACAGATACGCAGTATTTT. It specifies CASSSAGTSGSLTDTQYF.